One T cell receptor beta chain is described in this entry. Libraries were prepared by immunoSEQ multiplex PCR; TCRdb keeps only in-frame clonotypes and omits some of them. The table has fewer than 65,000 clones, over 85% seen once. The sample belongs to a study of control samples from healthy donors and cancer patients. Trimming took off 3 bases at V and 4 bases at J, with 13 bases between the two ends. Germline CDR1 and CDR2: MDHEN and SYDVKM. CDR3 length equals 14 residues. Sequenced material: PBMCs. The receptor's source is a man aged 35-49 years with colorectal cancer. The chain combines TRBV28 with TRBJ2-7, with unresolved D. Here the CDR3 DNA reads TGTGCCAGCAGTTTGGGCAGGTCTTGGTACGAGCAGTACTTC. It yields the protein CASSLGRSWYEQYF.